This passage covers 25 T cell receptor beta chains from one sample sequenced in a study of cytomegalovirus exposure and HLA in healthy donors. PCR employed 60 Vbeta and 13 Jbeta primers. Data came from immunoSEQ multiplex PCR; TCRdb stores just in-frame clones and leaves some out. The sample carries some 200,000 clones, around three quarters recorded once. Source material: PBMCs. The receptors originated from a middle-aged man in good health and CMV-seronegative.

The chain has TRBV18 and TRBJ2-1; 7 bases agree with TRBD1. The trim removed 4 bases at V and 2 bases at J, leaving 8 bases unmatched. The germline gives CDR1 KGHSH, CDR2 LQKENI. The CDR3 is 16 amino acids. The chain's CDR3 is CASSLAQGVPYNEQFF. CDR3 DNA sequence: TGTGCCAGCTCACTGGCCCAGGGGGTACCCTACAATGAGCAGTTCTTC.

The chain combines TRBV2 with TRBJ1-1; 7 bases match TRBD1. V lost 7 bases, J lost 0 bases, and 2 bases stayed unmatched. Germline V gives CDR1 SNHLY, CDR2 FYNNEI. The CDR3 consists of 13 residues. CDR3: CASMGQLNTEAFF. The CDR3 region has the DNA TGTGCCAGCATGGGACAGTTGAACACTGAAGCTTTCTTT.

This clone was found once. CDR3 sequence (DNA): TGTGCCAGCAGCTCTGTCTATAGCAATCAGCCCCAGCATTTT. This sequence encodes CASSSVYSNQPQHF. The V gene is TRBV28, the J gene TRBJ1-5; D unresolved. Germline V gives CDR1 MDHEN, CDR2 SYDVKM. This CDR3 contains 14 residues. V lost 6 bases and J 0 bases, leaving 9 bases between the germline ends.

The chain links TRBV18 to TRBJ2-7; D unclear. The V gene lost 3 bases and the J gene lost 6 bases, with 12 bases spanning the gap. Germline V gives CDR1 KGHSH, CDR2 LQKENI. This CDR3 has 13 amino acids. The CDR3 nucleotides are TGTGCCAGCTCACCGGGCTGGCCCAGCGAGCAGTACTTC. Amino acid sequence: CASSPGWPSEQYF.

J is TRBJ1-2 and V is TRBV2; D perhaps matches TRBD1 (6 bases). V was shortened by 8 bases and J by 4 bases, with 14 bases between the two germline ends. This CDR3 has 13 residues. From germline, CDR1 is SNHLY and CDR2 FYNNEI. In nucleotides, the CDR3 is TGTGCCAGCGTCAGGGGTCGCGTCTATGGCTACACCTTC. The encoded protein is CASVRGRVYGYTF.

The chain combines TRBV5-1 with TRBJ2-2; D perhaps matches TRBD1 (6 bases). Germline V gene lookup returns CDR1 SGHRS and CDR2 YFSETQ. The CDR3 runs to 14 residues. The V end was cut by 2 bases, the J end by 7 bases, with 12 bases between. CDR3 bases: TGCGCCAGCAGCTTACAGGGATTAGGCGGGGAGCTGTTTTTT. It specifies CASSLQGLGGELFF. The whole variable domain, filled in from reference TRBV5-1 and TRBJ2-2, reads KAGVTQTPRYLIKTRGQQVTLSCSPISGHRSVSWYQQTPGQGLQFLFEYFSETQRNKGNFPGRFSGRQFSNSRSEMNVSTLELGDSALYLCASSLQGLGGELFFGEGSRLTVL.

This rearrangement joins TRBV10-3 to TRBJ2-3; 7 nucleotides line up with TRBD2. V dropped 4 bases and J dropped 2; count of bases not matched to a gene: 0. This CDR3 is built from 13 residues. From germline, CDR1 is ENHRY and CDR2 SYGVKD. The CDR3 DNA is TGTGCCATCAGTGGGGACTACACAGATACGCAGTATTTT. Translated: CAISGDYTDTQYF.

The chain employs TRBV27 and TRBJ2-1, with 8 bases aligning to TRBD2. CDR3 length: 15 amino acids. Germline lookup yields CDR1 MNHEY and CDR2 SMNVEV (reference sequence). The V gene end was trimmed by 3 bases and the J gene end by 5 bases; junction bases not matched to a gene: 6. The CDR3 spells CASSFLAGGNNEQFF. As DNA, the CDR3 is TGTGCCAGCAGTTTCCTCGCGGGAGGAAACAATGAGCAGTTCTTC.

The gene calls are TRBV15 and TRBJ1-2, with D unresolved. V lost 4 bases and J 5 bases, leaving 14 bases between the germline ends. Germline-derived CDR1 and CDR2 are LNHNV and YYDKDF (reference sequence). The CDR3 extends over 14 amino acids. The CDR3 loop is CATSISLREYGYTF. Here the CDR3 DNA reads TGTGCCACCAGCATATCCTTGAGGGAGTATGGCTACACCTTC.

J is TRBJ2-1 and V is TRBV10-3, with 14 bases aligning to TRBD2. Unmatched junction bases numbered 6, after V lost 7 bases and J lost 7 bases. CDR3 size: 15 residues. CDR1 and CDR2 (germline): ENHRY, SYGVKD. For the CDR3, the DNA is TGTGCCATCACCCAAGGGACTAGCGGGAGTAATGAGCAGTTCTTC. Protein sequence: CAITQGTSGSNEQFF.

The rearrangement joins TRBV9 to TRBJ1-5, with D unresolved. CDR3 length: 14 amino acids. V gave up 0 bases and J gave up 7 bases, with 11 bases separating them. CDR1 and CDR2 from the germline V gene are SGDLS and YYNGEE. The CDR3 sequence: CASSVGVGGQPQHF. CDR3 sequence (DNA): TGTGCCAGCAGCGTAGGTGTAGGCGGACAGCCCCAGCATTTT.

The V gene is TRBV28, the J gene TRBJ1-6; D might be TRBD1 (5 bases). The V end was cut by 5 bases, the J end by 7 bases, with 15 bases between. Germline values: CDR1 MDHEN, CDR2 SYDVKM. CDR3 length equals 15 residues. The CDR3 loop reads CASSLLDRANSPLHF. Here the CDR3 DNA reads TGTGCCAGCAGTCTTCTTGACAGAGCAAATTCACCCCTCCACTTT.

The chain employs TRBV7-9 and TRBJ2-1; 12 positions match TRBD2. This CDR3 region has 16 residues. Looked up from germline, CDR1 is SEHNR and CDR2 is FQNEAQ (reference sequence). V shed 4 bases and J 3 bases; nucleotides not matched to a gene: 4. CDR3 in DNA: TGTGCCAGCAGCTACCAGGGACTAGCGGGCTACAATGAGCAGTTCTTC. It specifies CASSYQGLAGYNEQFF.

CDR3 sequence reads: CASSVGQEVEKLFF. The DNA for the CDR3 is TGTGCCAGCAGCGTAGGACAGGAGGTGGAAAAACTGTTTTTT. This rearrangement joins TRBV9 to TRBJ1-4, with a weak D call TRBD1 (6 bases). This CDR3 has 14 amino acids. V was clipped by 0 bases and J by 8 bases, with 11 bases between them. The germline CDR1 and CDR2 sequences are SGDLS and YYNGEE.

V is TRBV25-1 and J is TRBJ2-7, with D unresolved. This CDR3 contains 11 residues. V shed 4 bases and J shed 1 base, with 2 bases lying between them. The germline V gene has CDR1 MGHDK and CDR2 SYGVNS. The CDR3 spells CASSASYEQYF. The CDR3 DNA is TGTGCCAGCAGTGCATCCTACGAGCAGTACTTC.

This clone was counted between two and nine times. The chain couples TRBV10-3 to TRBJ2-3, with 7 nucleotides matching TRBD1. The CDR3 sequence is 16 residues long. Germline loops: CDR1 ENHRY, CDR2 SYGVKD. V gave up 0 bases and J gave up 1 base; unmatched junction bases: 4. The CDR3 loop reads CAISESGGRGTDTQYF. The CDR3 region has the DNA TGTGCCATCAGTGAGTCAGGGGGCCGGGGCACAGATACGCAGTATTTT.

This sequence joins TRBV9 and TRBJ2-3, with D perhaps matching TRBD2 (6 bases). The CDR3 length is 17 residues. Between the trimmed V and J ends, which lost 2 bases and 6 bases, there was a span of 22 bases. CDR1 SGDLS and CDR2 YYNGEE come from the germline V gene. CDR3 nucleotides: TGTGCCAGCAGCGTGAGGAAAGCGGGTCTCGATTTGGATACGCAGTATTTT. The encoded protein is CASSVRKAGLDLDTQYF.

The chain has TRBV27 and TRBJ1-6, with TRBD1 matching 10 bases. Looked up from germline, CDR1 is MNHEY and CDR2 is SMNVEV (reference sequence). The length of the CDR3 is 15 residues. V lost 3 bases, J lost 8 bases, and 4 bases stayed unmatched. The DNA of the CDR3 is TGTGCCAGCAGTTTCGACGGACAGGGGGATTCACCCCTCCACTTT. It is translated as CASSFDGQGDSPLHF.

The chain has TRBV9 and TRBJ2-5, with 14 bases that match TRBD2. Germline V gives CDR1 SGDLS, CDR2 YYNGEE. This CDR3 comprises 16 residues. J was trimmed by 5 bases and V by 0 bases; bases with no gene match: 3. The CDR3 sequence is CASSVGTSGRSETQYF. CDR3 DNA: TGTGCCAGCAGCGTAGGGACTAGCGGGAGGTCTGAGACCCAGTACTTC.

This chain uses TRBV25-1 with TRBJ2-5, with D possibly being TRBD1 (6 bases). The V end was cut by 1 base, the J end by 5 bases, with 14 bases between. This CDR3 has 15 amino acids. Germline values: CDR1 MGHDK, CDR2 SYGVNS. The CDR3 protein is CASSEWAGAGETQYF. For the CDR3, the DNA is TGTGCCAGCAGTGAATGGGCAGGGGCAGGGGAGACCCAGTACTTC. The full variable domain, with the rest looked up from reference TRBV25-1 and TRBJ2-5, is EADIYQTPRYLVIGTGKKITLECSQTMGHDKMYWYQQDPGMELHLIHYSYGVNSTEKGDLSSESTVSRIRTEHFPLTLESARPSHTSQYLCASSEWAGAGETQYFGPGTRLLVL.

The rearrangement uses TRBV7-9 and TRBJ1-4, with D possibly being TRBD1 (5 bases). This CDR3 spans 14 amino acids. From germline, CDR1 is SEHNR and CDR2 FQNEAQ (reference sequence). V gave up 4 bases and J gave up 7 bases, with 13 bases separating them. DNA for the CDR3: TGTGCCAGCAGCTCCCGGACACCGGCTGAAAAACTGTTTTTT. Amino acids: CASSSRTPAEKLFF.

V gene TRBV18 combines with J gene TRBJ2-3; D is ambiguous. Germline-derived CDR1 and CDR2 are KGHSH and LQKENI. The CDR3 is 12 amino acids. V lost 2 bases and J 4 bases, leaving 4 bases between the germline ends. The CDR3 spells CASSPEADTQYF. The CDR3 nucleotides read TGTGCCAGCTCACCAGAGGCAGATACGCAGTATTTT.

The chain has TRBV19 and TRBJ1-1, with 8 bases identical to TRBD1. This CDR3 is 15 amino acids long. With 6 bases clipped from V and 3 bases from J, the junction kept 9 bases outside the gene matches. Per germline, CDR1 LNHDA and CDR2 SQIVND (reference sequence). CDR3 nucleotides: TGTGCCAGTAGCTTTACAGGGGGTGGTGACACTGAAGCTTTCTTT. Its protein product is CASSFTGGGDTEAFF.

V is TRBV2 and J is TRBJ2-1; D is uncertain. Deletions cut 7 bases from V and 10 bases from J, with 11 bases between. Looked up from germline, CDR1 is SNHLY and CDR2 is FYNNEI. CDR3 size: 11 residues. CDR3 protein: CASTLFMEQFF. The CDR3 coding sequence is TGTGCCAGCACGTTATTTATGGAGCAGTTCTTC.

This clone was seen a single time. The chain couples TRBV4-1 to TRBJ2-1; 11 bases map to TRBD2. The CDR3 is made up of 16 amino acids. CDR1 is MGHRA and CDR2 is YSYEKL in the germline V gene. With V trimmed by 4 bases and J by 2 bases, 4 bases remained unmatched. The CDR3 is CASSLQTSGAYNEQFF. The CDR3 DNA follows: TGCGCCAGCAGCCTACAGACTAGCGGGGCCTACAATGAGCAGTTCTTC.